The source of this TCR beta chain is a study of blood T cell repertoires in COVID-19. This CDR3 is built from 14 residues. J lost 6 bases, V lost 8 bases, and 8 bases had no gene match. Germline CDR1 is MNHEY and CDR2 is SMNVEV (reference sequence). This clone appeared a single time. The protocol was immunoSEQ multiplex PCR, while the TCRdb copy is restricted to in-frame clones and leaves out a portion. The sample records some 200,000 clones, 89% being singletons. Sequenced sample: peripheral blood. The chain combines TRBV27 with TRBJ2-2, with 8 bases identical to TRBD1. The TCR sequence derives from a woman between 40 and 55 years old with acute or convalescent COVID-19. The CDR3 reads CASPGQGRAGELFF. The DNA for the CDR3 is TGTGCCAGCCCCGGACAGGGAAGGGCCGGGGAGCTGTTTTTT.